One and the same sample provided the 26 T cell receptor beta chains below, sequenced in a study of T cell clones after liver transplantation. Data came from immunoSEQ multiplex PCR; TCRdb stores just in-frame clones and leaves some out. The repertoire holds 75,000 to 100,000 clones, with over 80% as singletons. The source material was CD4+ T cells from blood, sampled just over 45 months after liver transplant. The origin of the receptors is a human patient who received a liver transplant. The graft donor may have contributed some T cells.

This clone was picked up one time. The chain uses TRBV19 and TRBJ2-1; TRBD2 agrees at 7 bases. V dropped 6 bases and J dropped 0; count of bases not matched to a gene: 8. Germline V lookup: CDR1 LNHDA, CDR2 SQIVND (reference sequence). This CDR3 is built from 16 residues. The CDR3 sequence is CASRGPGGSSYNEQFF. The CDR3 DNA reads as TGTGCCAGTAGGGGCCCAGGCGGGAGCTCCTACAATGAGCAGTTCTTC.

V usage is TRBV5-1 and J usage is TRBJ1-4; 10 nucleotides line up with TRBD1. The V gene's germline CDR1 is SGHRS and CDR2 YFSETQ. The CDR3 loop spans 15 amino acids. The ends lost 4 bases at V and 7 bases at J; junction bases unmatched: 7. The CDR3 protein is CASSPWTGGGEKLFF. The CDR3 DNA is TGCGCCAGCAGCCCTTGGACAGGGGGTGGTGAAAAACTGTTTTTT. The whole variable domain, filled in from reference TRBV5-1 and TRBJ1-4, reads KAGVTQTPRYLIKTRGQQVTLSCSPISGHRSVSWYQQTPGQGLQFLFEYFSETQRNKGNFPGRFSGRQFSNSRSEMNVSTLELGDSALYLCASSPWTGGGEKLFFGSGTQLSVL.

This chain uses TRBV6-1 with TRBJ2-5; D is unresolved. The germline V and J ends were trimmed by 6 bases and 2 bases, with 13 bases remaining between them. This CDR3 contains 14 residues. The germline gives CDR1 MNHNS, CDR2 SASEGT. CDR3 amino acids: CASSRALGQETQYF. CDR3 DNA sequence: TGTGCCAGCAGCCGGGCCCTAGGGCAAGAGACCCAGTACTTC.

V and J are TRBV6-6 and TRBJ2-5; D is perhaps TRBD2 (6 bases). CDR1 is MNHNY, CDR2 SVGAGI, per germline (reference sequence). The V gene lost 3 bases and the J gene lost 5 bases, with 13 bases spanning the gap. The CDR3 consists of 14 residues. The CDR3 bases are TGTGCCAGCAGTTATGGGGGGAGCTCGGAGACCCAGTACTTC. It specifies CASSYGGSSETQYF.

This chain connects TRBV7-2 to TRBJ2-6; TRBD1 agrees at 7 bases. CDR3 size: 18 residues. V lost 2 bases and J lost 0; bases outside the gene matches: 7. Germline CDR1 SGHTA, CDR2 FQGNSA. The CDR3 coding sequence is TGTGCCAGCAGCTTACGGGTCAGGGGGATCTCTGGGGCCAACGTCCTGACTTTC. Protein product: CASSLRVRGISGANVLTF.

The chain uses TRBV6-1 and TRBJ1-1; D not certain. The CDR3 extends over 11 amino acids. Deletions cut 3 bases from V and 11 bases from J, with 10 bases between. In germline, CDR1 is MNHNS, CDR2 SASEGT. The CDR3 protein is CASSDRFNAFF. CDR3 DNA: TGTGCCAGCAGTGACCGGTTCAACGCTTTCTTT.

This clone has a single count. The rearrangement links TRBV20-1 to TRBJ1-2; D is uncertain. Trimming took 6 bases from V and 4 from J, leaving 9 bases between them. This CDR3 is built from 11 residues. Germline loops: CDR1 DFQATT, CDR2 SNEGSKA (reference sequence). Here the CDR3 reads CSARPSYGYTF. CDR3 nucleotide sequence: TGCAGTGCAAGACCCTCCTATGGCTACACCTTC.

The chain uses TRBV18 and TRBJ2-1; 13 bases match TRBD2. The CDR3 has 18 amino acids. Germline V lookup: CDR1 KGHSH, CDR2 LQKENI. V dropped 0 bases and J dropped 5; count of bases not matched to a gene: 7. The CDR3, as DNA: TGTGCCAGCTCACCACCGCGGGGGACTAGCGGGATAGACAATGAGCAGTTCTTC. This sequence encodes CASSPPRGTSGIDNEQFF.

This sequence joins TRBV5-1 and TRBJ2-5; 10 bases are a match to TRBD1. This CDR3 contains 15 residues. Germline lookup yields CDR1 SGHRS and CDR2 YFSETQ. V was pared by 3 bases and J by 3 bases, with 5 bases of the junction left unmatched. The CDR3 DNA sequence: TGCGCCAGCAGCTCGTCCGGGACAGGGGAAGAGACCCAGTACTTC. Translated, it gives CASSSSGTGEETQYF.

V usage is TRBV27 and J usage is TRBJ2-3, with D uncertain. The V end lost 3 bases, the J end lost 0 bases, and 7 bases lay between the germline ends. The CDR3 is made up of 14 amino acids. Germline V gives CDR1 MNHEY, CDR2 SMNVEV (reference sequence). Here the CDR3 reads CASSFVGSTDTQYF. CDR3 nucleotides: TGTGCCAGCAGTTTCGTCGGAAGCACAGATACGCAGTATTTT.

V gene TRBV5-1 combines with J gene TRBJ2-6; 10 bases line up with TRBD2. J lost 0 bases, V lost 2 bases, and 2 bases had no gene match. The CDR3 extends over 17 amino acids. Germline V gene lookup returns CDR1 SGHRS and CDR2 YFSETQ. The CDR3: CASSFASGSSGANVLTF. Written as DNA, the CDR3 is TGCGCCAGCAGCTTTGCTAGCGGGAGCTCTGGGGCCAACGTCCTGACTTTC.

The V call is TRBV6-5, the J call TRBJ2-5; D remains unclear. Trimming removed 2 bases from V and 2 bases from J, with 9 bases in between. CDR1 and CDR2 from the germline V gene are MNHEY and SVGAGI. This CDR3 comprises 14 residues. DNA of the CDR3: TGTGCCAGCAGTTACGATGAATTTCAAGAGACCCAGTACTTC. It encodes CASSYDEFQETQYF.

The chain uses TRBV28 and TRBJ1-1; a possible D gene is TRBD1 (6 bases). From germline, CDR1 is MDHEN and CDR2 SYDVKM. The length of the CDR3 is 15 residues. Trimming removed 3 bases from V and 1 base from J, with 12 bases in between. CDR3: CASSFRWGQNTEAFF. CDR3 nucleotides: TGTGCCAGCAGTTTCCGCTGGGGGCAGAACACTGAAGCTTTCTTT.

The J gene is TRBJ2-1, the V gene TRBV6-6; D may correspond to TRBD1 or TRBD2 (5 bases each). The germline CDR1 and CDR2 sequences are MNHNY and SVGAGI (reference sequence). V lost 5 bases to trimming and J lost 1 base, with 12 bases between them. The length of the CDR3 is 15 residues. The CDR3: CASSRDLGSYNEQFF. CDR3 nucleotides: TGTGCCAGCAGTAGGGACCTTGGATCCTACAATGAGCAGTTCTTC.

V gene TRBV7-3 combines with J gene TRBJ1-1; D is uncertain. Between the trimmed V and J ends, which lost 6 bases and 0 bases, there was a span of 8 bases. The CDR3 contains 13 residues. Germline V gives CDR1 SGHTA, CDR2 FQGTGA. CDR3 DNA: TGTGCCAGCAGAGGAGAATTGAACACTGAAGCTTTCTTT. Amino acid sequence: CASRGELNTEAFF.

CDR3 protein: CASSSYSLAGATDTQYF. Written as DNA, the CDR3 is TGTGCCAGCTCATCGTACTCACTAGCGGGAGCAACAGATACGCAGTATTTT. V gene TRBV18 combines with J gene TRBJ2-3, with TRBD2 identical over 11 bases. CDR1 is KGHSH, CDR2 LQKENI, per germline. V was pared by 5 bases and J by 3 bases, with 10 bases of the junction left unmatched. The CDR3 is 17 residues long.

The V and J genes are TRBV28 and TRBJ2-7, with D unresolved. The CDR3 covers 13 residues. CDR1 is MDHEN and CDR2 is SYDVKM in the germline V gene. Trimming took off 8 bases at V and 2 bases at J, with 13 bases between the two ends. CDR3 region: CASSSRIPYEQYF. CDR3 DNA sequence: TGTGCCAGCTCCTCCCGTATACCCTACGAGCAGTACTTC.

The chain recombines TRBV5-4 with TRBJ2-1; 9 positions agree with TRBD1. From germline, CDR1 is SGHNT and CDR2 YYREEE (reference sequence). V dropped 2 bases and J dropped 2; count of bases not matched to a gene: 2. The CDR3 consists of 15 residues. CDR3 in amino acids: CASSLRQGAYNEQFF. The CDR3 nucleotides read TGTGCCAGCAGCTTAAGACAGGGGGCCTACAATGAGCAGTTCTTC.

This chain connects TRBV28 to TRBJ1-2; D is undetermined. The V end lost 2 bases, the J end lost 6 bases, and 10 bases lay between the germline ends. This CDR3 has 13 amino acids. The germline gives CDR1 MDHEN, CDR2 SYDVKM. CDR3 coding DNA: TGTGCCAGCAGTTTAGTGGGAGGGAATGGCTACACCTTC. It is translated as CASSLVGGNGYTF.

The table lists this clone with a few counts. V is TRBV4-3 and J is TRBJ2-3, with TRBD2 matching over 8 bases. CDR1 LGHNA and CDR2 YSLEER come from the germline V gene. V lost 4 bases to trimming and J lost 0 bases; unmatched junction nucleotides: 15. The CDR3 contains 19 residues. For the CDR3, the DNA is TGCGCCAGCAGCCCCCACCTAGCGGGTTATCTTCTTAGCACAGATACGCAGTATTTT. Translating it yields CASSPHLAGYLLSTDTQYF.

In this sample, this clone turned up once. The chain links TRBV7-9 to TRBJ2-7; D is unresolved. The germline V gene encodes CDR1 SEHNR and CDR2 FQNEAQ (reference sequence). Trimming removed 5 bases from V and 2 bases from J, with 7 bases in between. The CDR3 has 12 residues. CDR3 region: CASSRGTYEQYF. The CDR3 DNA follows: TGTGCCAGCAGCAGAGGTACCTACGAGCAGTACTTC.

The J gene is TRBJ1-5, the V gene TRBV7-8; D unclear. The CDR3 is 15 amino acids. V was trimmed by 5 bases and J by 4 bases, leaving 15 bases between them. Germline lookup yields CDR1 SGHVS and CDR2 FQNEAQ. Here the CDR3 DNA reads TGTGCCAGCAGCCCGCAGGAGGGCAGGAATCAGCCCCAGCATTTT. Translating gives CASSPQEGRNQPQHF.

The genes are TRBV5-4 and TRBJ2-3, with TRBD1 identical over 9 bases. The CDR3 extends over 15 amino acids. With V trimmed by 2 bases and J by 4 bases, 5 bases remained unmatched. CDR1 is SGHNT, CDR2 YYREEE, per germline (reference sequence). CDR3 loop: CASSFWDRVADTQYF. CDR3 coding DNA: TGTGCCAGCAGCTTCTGGGACAGGGTCGCAGATACGCAGTATTTT.

The rearrangement joins TRBV7-2 to TRBJ2-3; D is perhaps TRBD1 (6 bases). V lost 5 bases, J lost 0 bases, and 9 bases lay in between. The CDR3 runs to 14 residues. Germline CDR1 SGHTA, CDR2 FQGNSA. The CDR3 loop is CASSPDRSTDTQYF. In DNA, the CDR3 is TGTGCCAGCAGCCCCGACAGGAGCACAGATACGCAGTATTTT.

This chain connects TRBV9 to TRBJ2-5; 16 bases line up with TRBD2. CDR3 length: 18 residues. With 4 bases clipped from V and 5 bases from J, the junction kept 11 bases outside the gene matches. Germline V gives CDR1 SGDLS, CDR2 YYNGEE. This CDR3 reads CASSTGLAGGKSGETQYF. Written as DNA, the CDR3 is TGTGCCAGCAGCACGGGACTAGCGGGAGGGAAGTCAGGGGAGACCCAGTACTTC.

The J gene is TRBJ2-6, the V gene TRBV28; no firm D call. This CDR3 spans 16 amino acids. The germline V and J ends were trimmed by 3 bases and 2 bases, with 11 bases remaining between them. Germline V lookup: CDR1 MDHEN, CDR2 SYDVKM. Here the CDR3 reads CASSLGSATGANVLTF. In DNA, the CDR3 is TGTGCCAGCAGTTTGGGGTCGGCAACTGGGGCCAACGTCCTGACTTTC.